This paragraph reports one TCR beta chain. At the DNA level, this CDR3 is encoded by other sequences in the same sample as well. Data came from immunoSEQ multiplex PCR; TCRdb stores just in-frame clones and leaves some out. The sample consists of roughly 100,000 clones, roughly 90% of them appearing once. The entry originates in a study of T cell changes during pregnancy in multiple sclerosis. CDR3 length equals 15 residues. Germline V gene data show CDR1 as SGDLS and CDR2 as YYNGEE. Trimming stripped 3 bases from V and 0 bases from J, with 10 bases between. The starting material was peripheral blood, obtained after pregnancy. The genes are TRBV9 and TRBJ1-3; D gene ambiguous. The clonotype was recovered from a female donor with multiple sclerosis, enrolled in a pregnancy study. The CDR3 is CASSATDTSGNTIYF. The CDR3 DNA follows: TGTGCCAGCAGCGCAACAGACACCTCTGGAAACACCATATATTTT.